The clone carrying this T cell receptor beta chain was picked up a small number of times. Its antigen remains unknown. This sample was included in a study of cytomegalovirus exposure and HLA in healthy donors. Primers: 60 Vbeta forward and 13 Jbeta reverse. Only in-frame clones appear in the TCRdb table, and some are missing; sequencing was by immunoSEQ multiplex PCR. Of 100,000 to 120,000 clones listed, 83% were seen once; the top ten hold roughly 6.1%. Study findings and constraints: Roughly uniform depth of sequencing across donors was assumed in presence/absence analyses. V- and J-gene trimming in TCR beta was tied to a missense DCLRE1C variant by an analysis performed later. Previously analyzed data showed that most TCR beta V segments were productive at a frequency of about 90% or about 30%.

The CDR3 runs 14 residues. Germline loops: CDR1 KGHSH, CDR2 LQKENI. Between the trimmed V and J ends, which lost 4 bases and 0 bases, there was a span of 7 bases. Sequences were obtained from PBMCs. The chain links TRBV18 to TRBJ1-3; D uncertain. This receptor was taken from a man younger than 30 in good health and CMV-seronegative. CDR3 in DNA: TGTGCCAGCTCACGGGCGAGCTCTGGAAACACCATATATTTT. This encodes CASSRASSGNTIYF.